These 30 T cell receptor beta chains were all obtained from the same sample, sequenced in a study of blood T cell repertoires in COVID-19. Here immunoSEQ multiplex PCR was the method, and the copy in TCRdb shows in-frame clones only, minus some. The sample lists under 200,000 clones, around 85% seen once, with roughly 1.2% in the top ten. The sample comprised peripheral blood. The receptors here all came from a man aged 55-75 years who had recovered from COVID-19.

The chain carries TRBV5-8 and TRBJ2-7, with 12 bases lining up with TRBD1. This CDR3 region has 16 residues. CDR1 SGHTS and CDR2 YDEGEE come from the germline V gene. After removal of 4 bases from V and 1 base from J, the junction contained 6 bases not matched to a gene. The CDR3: CASSGTGGAGSYEQYF. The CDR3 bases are TGTGCCAGCAGCGGGACAGGGGGCGCCGGGTCCTACGAGCAGTACTTC. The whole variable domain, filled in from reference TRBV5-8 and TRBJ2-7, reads EAGVTQSPTHLIKTRGQQATLRCSPISGHTSVYWYQQALGLGLQFLLWYDEGEERNRGNFPPRFSGRQFPNYSSELNVNALELEDSALYLCASSGTGGAGSYEQYFGPGTRLTVT.

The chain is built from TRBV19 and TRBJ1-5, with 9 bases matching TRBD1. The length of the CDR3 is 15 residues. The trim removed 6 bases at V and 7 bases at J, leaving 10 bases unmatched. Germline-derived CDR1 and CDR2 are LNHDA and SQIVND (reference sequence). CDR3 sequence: CASSSTGQGFQPQHF. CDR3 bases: TGTGCCAGTAGCAGCACGGGACAGGGTTTCCAGCCCCAGCATTTT.

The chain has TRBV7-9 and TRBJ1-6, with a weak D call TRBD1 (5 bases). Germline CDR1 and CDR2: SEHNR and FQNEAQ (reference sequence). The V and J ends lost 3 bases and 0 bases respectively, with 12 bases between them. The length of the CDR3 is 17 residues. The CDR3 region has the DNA TGTGCCAGCAGCTTGGGCGGGGGGAGCTCCTATAATTCACCCCTCCACTTT. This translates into CASSLGGGSSYNSPLHF.

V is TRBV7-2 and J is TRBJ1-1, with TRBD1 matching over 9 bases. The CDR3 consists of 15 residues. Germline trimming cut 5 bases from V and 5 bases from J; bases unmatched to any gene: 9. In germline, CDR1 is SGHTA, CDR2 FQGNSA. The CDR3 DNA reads TGTGCCAGCAGCCCTGGGGACAGGGAAAGGACTGAAGCTTTCTTT. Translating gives CASSPGDRERTEAFF.

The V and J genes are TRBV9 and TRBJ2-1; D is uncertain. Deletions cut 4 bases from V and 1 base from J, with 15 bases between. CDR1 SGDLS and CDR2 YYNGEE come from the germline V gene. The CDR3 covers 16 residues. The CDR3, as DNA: TGTGCCAGCAGCCCAACCTCGGAGTTTTCCTACAATGAGCAGTTCTTC. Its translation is CASSPTSEFSYNEQFF.

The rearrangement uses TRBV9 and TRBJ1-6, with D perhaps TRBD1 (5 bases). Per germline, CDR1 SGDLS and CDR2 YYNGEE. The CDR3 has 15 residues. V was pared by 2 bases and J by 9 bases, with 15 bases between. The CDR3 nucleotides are TGTGCCAGCAGCGTTAGACCAGGGCCGACTTCACCCCTCCACTTT. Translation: CASSVRPGPTSPLHF.

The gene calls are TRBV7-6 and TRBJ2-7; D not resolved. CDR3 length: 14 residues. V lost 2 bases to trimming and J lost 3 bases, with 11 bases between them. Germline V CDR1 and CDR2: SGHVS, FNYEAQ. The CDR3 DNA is TGTGCCAGCAGCTTATCCCCCGTTAACTACGAGCAGTACTTC. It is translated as CASSLSPVNYEQYF.

The CDR3 coding sequence is TGCAGCGTGCGGACAGGGGATGAAAAACTGTTTTTT. It specifies CSVRTGDEKLFF. This chain joins TRBV29-1 and TRBJ1-4; the match to TRBD1 covers 9 bases. V lost 6 bases, J lost 6 bases, and 2 bases stayed unmatched. The germline V gene encodes CDR1 SQVTM and CDR2 ANQGSEA. The CDR3 extends over 12 amino acids.

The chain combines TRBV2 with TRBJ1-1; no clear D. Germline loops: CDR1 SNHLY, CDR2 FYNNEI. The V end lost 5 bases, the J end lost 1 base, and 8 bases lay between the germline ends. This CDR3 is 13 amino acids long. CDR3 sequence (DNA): TGTGCCAGCAGTTTAAACAAGAACACTGAAGCTTTCTTT. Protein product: CASSLNKNTEAFF. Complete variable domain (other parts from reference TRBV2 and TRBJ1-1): EPEVTQTPSHQVTQMGQEVILRCVPISNHLYFYWYRQILGQKVEFLVSFYNNEISEKSEIFDDQFSVERPDGSNFTLKIRSTKLEDSAMYFCASSLNKNTEAFFGQGTRLTVV.

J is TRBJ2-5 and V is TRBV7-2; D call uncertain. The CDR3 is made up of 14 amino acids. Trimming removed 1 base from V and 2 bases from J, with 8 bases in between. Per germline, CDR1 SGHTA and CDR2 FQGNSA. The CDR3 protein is CASSLGAQQETQYF. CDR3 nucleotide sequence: TGTGCCAGCAGCTTAGGGGCGCAGCAAGAGACCCAGTACTTC.

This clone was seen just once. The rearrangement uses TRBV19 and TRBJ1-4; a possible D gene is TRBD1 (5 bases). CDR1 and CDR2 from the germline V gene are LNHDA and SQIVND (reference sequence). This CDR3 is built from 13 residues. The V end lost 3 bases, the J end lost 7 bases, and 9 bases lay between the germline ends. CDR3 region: CASSIQGIEKLFF. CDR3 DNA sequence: TGTGCCAGTAGTATCCAGGGTATTGAAAAACTGTTTTTT. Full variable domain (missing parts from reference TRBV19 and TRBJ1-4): DGGITQSPKYLFRKEGQNVTLSCEQNLNHDAMYWYRQDPGQGLRLIYYSQIVNDFQKGDIAEGYSVSREKKESFPLTVTSAQKNPTAFYLCASSIQGIEKLFFGSGTQLSVL.

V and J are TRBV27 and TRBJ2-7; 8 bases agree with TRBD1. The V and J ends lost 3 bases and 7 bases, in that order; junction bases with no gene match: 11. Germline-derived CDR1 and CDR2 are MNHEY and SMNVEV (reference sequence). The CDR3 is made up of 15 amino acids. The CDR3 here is CASSFRAGGFGEQYF. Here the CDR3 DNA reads TGTGCCAGCAGTTTTCGGGCAGGGGGCTTTGGAGAGCAGTACTTC.

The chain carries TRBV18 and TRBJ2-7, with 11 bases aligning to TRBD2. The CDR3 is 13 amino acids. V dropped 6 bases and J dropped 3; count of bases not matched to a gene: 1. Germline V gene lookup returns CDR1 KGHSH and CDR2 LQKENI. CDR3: CASSTSGSYEQYF. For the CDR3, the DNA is TGTGCCAGCTCCACTAGCGGGAGCTACGAGCAGTACTTC. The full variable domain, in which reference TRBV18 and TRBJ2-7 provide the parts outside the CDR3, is NAGVMQNPRHLVRRRGQEARLRCSPMKGHSHVYWYRQLPEEGLKFMVYLQKENIIDESGMPKERFSAEFPKEGPSILRIQQVVRGDSAAYFCASSTSGSYEQYFGPGTRLTVT.

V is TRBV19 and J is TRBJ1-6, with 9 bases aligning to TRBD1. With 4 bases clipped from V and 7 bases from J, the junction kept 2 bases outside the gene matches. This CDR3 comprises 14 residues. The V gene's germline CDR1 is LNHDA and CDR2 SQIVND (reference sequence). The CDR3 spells CASSRDRENSPLHF. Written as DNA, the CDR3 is TGTGCCAGTAGTAGGGACAGGGAGAATTCACCCCTCCACTTT. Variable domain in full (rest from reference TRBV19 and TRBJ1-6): DGGITQSPKYLFRKEGQNVTLSCEQNLNHDAMYWYRQDPGQGLRLIYYSQIVNDFQKGDIAEGYSVSREKKESFPLTVTSAQKNPTAFYLCASSRDRENSPLHFGNGTRLTVT.

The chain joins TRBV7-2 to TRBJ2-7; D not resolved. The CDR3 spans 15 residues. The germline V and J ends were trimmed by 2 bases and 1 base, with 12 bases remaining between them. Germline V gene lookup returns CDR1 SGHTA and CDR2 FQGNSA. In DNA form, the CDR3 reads TGTGCCAGCAGCTTAAATCTAGAAACTTCCTACGAGCAGTACTTC. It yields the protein CASSLNLETSYEQYF.

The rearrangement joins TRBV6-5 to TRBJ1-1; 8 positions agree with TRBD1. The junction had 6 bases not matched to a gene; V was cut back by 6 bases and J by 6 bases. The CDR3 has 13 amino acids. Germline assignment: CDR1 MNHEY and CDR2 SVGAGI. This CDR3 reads CASSSDRGAEAFF. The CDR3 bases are TGTGCCAGCAGCTCAGACAGGGGCGCTGAAGCTTTCTTT.

For the CDR3, the DNA is TGTGCCAGCAGCTCAGGACTAGCGGGGGGGACGGATACGCAGTATTTT. Encoded protein: CASSSGLAGGTDTQYF. The V and J genes are TRBV11-3 and TRBJ2-3; 15 bases match TRBD2. Germline CDR1 SGHNT, CDR2 YENEEA. This CDR3 comprises 16 residues. The ends lost 4 bases at V and 6 bases at J; junction bases unmatched: 5.

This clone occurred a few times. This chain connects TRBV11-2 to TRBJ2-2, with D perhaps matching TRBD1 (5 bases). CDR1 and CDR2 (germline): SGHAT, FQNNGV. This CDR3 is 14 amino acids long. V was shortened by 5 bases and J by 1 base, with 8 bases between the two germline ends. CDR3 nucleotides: TGTGCCAGCAGCAAAACAGGGAACACCGGGGAGCTGTTTTTT. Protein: CASSKTGNTGELFF.

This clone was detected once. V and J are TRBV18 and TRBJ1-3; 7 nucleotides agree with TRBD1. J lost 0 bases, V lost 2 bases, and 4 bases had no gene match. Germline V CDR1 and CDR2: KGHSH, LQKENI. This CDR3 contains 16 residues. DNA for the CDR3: TGTGCCAGCTCACCAGCCGGACAGGACTCTGGAAACACCATATATTTT. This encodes CASSPAGQDSGNTIYF.

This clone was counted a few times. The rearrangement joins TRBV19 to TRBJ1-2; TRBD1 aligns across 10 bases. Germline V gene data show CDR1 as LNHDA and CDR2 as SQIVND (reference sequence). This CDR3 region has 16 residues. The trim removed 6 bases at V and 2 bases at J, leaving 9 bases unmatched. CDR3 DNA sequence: TGTGCCAGTAGCCTGAATGCGGGACAGGGGAACTATGGCTACACCTTC. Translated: CASSLNAGQGNYGYTF.

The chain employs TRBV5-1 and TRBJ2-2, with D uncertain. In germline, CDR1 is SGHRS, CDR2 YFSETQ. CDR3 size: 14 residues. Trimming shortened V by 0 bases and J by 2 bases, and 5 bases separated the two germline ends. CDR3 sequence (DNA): TGCGCCAGCAGCTTGGCTATTAACACCGGGGAGCTGTTTTTT. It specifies CASSLAINTGELFF.

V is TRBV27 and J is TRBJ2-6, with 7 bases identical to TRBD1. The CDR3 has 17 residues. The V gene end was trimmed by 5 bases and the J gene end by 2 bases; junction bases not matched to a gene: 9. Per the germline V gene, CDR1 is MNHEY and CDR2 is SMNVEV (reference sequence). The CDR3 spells CASSPTGVVTGANVLTF. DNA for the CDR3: TGTGCCAGCAGTCCTACAGGGGTAGTTACTGGGGCCAACGTCCTGACTTTC. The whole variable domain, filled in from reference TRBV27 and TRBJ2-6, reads EAQVTQNPRYLITVTGKKLTVTCSQNMNHEYMSWYRQDPGLGLRQIYYSMNVEVTDKGDVPEGYKVSRKEKRNFPLILESPSPNQTSLYFCASSPTGVVTGANVLTFGAGSRLTVL.

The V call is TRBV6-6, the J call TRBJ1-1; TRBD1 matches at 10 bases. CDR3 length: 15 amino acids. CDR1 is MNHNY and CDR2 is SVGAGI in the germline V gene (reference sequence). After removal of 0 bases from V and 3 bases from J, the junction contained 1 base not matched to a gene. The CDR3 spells CASSYSGTGDTEAFF. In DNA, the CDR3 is TGTGCCAGCAGTTACTCAGGGACAGGGGACACTGAAGCTTTCTTT.

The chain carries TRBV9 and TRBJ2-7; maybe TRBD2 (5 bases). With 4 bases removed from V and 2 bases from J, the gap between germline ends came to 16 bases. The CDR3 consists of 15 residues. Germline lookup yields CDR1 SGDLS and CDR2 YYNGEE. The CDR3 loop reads CASSPLEAVTYEQYF. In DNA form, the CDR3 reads TGTGCCAGCAGCCCCCTGGAGGCGGTGACCTACGAGCAGTACTTC.

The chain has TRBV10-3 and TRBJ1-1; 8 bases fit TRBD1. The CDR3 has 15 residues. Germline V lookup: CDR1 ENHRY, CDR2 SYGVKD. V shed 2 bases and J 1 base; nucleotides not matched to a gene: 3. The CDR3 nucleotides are TGTGCCATCAGTGAGGGGGGGACAGGGAACACTGAAGCTTTCTTT. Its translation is CAISEGGTGNTEAFF.

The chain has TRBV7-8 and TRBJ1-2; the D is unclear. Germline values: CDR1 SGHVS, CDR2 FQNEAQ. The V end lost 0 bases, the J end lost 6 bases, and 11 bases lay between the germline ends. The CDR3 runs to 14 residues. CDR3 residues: CASSLAHQNDGYTF. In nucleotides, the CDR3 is TGTGCCAGCAGCTTAGCGCACCAGAATGATGGCTACACCTTC.

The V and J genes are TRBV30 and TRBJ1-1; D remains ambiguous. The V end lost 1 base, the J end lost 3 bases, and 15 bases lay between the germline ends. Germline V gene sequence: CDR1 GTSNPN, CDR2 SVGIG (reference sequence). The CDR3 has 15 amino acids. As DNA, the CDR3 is TGTGCCTGGAGTGGGTCGGGGTTGGATCACACTGAAGCTTTCTTT. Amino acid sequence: CAWSGSGLDHTEAFF.

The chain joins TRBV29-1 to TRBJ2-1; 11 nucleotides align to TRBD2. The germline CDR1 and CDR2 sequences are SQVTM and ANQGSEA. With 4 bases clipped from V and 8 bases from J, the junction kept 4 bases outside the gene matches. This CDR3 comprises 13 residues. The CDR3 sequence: CSVGLAGSYEQFF. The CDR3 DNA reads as TGCAGCGTTGGACTAGCGGGGTCTTATGAGCAGTTCTTC.

DNA for the CDR3: TGTGCCAGCAGTTATCGTCCCGGGGCAACTAATGAAAAACTGTTTTTT. This codes for CASSYRPGATNEKLFF. The V call is TRBV6-5, the J call TRBJ1-4, with D uncertain. Trimming pared 3 bases from V and 0 bases from J, leaving 11 bases between. Germline CDR1 is MNHEY and CDR2 is SVGAGI. This CDR3 spans 16 amino acids.

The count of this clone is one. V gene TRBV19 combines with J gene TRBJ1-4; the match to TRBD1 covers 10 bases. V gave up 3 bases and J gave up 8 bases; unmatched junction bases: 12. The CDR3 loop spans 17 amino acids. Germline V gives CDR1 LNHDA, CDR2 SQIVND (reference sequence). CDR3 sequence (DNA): TGTGCCAGTAGTATTGGGGCAACCGGGACAGGGGAAGAAAAACTGTTTTTT. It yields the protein CASSIGATGTGEEKLFF.